This T cell receptor beta chain is drawn from a study of T-cell reconstitution after alpha-beta-depleted transplantation in children. Study-level findings and limits: Reports say that about two months after transplant, the alpha-beta T cells came out of several hundred graft clones that had expanded. Diversity of TCRbeta at day 60 was high in some patients, arising from surviving recipient T cells and thymic progenitors. When one year had passed after transplant, most T-cell counts and diversity came from newly produced T cells.

CDR1 and CDR2 from the germline V gene are LNHDA and SQIVND (reference sequence). The V end lost 8 bases, the J end lost 7 bases, and 20 bases lay between the germline ends. There are 14 residues in the CDR3. This clonotype appeared a few times. Antigen: not known. Preparing the TCRbeta library involved the use of unique molecular identifiers. MiXCR was run by TCRdb on the PCR reads, yielding one entry per CDR3 protein. This table has 97,000 or so distinct CDR3 sequences, 7% to 8% appearing once. This TCR derives from a boy between 2 and 10 years old with acute lymphoblastic leukemia, due to receive a stem cell transplant. Sequenced here: PBMCs, sampled before TCRalphabeta/CD19-depleted stem cell transplant. The V call is TRBV19, the J call TRBJ1-2; D not certain. DNA of the CDR3: TGTGCCAGTGGTGTTTGGCGGGTCGAAGGTGGCTACACCTTC. Its protein product is CASGVWRVEGGYTF. The variable domain in full, with the rest retrieved from reference TRBV19 and TRBJ1-2, is DGGITQSPKYLFRKEGQNVTLSCEQNLNHDAMYWYRQDPGQGLRLIYYSQIVNDFQKGDIAEGYSVSREKKESFPLTVTSAQKNPTAFYLCASGVWRVEGGYTFGSGTRLTVV.